A selection of T cell receptor beta chains follows, all from one sample in a study of blood T cell repertoires in COVID-19. Repertoires were generated with immunoSEQ multiplex PCR, while TCRdb's copy carries only in-frame clones and drops some. The profile shows 220,000 or so clones, roughly 84% of them singletons. The sequencing sample was made of PBMCs or T cells enriched from blood (not recorded which). The receptors come from a woman between 40 and 55 years old who had recovered from COVID-19. Both conserved end residues are part of each CDR3. Each record gives: V gene, CDR3 length, D gene, J gene, CDR3 protein. A D gene is named only where the DNA matches it firmly.

V gene: TRBV27; CDR3 length: 13; D gene: TRBD1; J gene: TRBJ2-1; CDR3 protein: CASSSQGADEQFF
V gene: TRBV7-8; CDR3 length: 16; D gene: TRBD2; J gene: TRBJ2-1; CDR3 protein: CASSLIAGGPYNEQFF
V gene: TRBV6-5; CDR3 length: 13; D gene: NA; J gene: TRBJ2-5; CDR3 protein: CASSPSLVGTQYF
V gene: TRBV5-4; CDR3 length: 14; D gene: TRBD1; J gene: TRBJ2-1; CDR3 protein: CASSRQGDRNEQFF
V gene: TRBV28; CDR3 length: 13; D gene: NA; J gene: TRBJ1-6; CDR3 protein: CASSLLRDSPLHF
V gene: TRBV5-1; CDR3 length: 15; D gene: NA; J gene: TRBJ2-5; CDR3 protein: CASSLGAGFQETQYF
V gene: TRBV27; CDR3 length: 14; D gene: TRBD2; J gene: TRBJ2-7; CDR3 protein: CASAQPGLAGELYF
V gene: TRBV28; CDR3 length: 15; D gene: NA; J gene: TRBJ1-5; CDR3 protein: CASSLLGGQVQPQHF
V gene: TRBV28; CDR3 length: 15; D gene: TRBD1; J gene: TRBJ1-6; CDR3 protein: CASSVDREMFSPLHF
V gene: TRBV28; CDR3 length: 14; D gene: TRBD1; J gene: TRBJ2-5; CDR3 protein: CASSARTGQETQYF
V gene: TRBV28; CDR3 length: 12; D gene: TRBD2; J gene: TRBJ2-1; CDR3 protein: CASAGVVNEQFF
V gene: TRBV10-3; CDR3 length: 18; D gene: TRBD1; J gene: TRBJ1-3; CDR3 protein: CATRRDPGTGNSGNTIYF
V gene: TRBV9; CDR3 length: 15; D gene: NA; J gene: TRBJ2-1; CDR3 protein: CASSVDGGTQREQFF
V gene: TRBV30; CDR3 length: 15; D gene: NA; J gene: TRBJ1-3; CDR3 protein: CAWSGGYLIGNTIYF
V gene: TRBV14; CDR3 length: 12; D gene: NA; J gene: TRBJ2-1; CDR3 protein: CASSLAGNEQFF
V gene: TRBV5-1; CDR3 length: 15; D gene: TRBD1; J gene: TRBJ1-4; CDR3 protein: CASSLGQGGNEKLFF
V gene: TRBV7-2; CDR3 length: 14; D gene: NA; J gene: TRBJ1-2; CDR3 protein: CASSPGSPNYGYTF
V gene: TRBV9; CDR3 length: 13; D gene: NA; J gene: TRBJ2-2; CDR3 protein: CASSSLSTGELFF
V gene: TRBV11-3; CDR3 length: 13; D gene: NA; J gene: TRBJ2-3; CDR3 protein: CASSFVAADTQYF
V gene: TRBV27; CDR3 length: 14; D gene: NA; J gene: TRBJ2-5; CDR3 protein: CASSSTDSRETQYF
V gene: TRBV6-6; CDR3 length: 15; D gene: NA; J gene: TRBJ1-2; CDR3 protein: CASSYPSGSFNGYTF
V gene: TRBV24-1; CDR3 length: 14; D gene: NA; J gene: TRBJ1-6; CDR3 protein: CATSDGGQHSPLHF
V gene: TRBV18; CDR3 length: 13; D gene: NA; J gene: TRBJ1-1; CDR3 protein: CASSSDWNTEAFF
V gene: TRBV28; CDR3 length: 16; D gene: NA; J gene: TRBJ1-4; CDR3 protein: CASSYQRASTNEKLFF
V gene: TRBV10-3; CDR3 length: 17; D gene: TRBD1; J gene: TRBJ2-1; CDR3 protein: CAIRGTGTGTLYNEQFF
V gene: TRBV11-3; CDR3 length: 15; D gene: TRBD1; J gene: TRBJ2-2; CDR3 protein: CASMVGQGAVGELFF
V gene: TRBV5-5; CDR3 length: 15; D gene: NA; J gene: TRBJ1-2; CDR3 protein: CASSLGAGANYGYTF
V gene: TRBV7-2; CDR3 length: 13; D gene: TRBD1; J gene: TRBJ1-2; CDR3 protein: CASSFQGEYGYTF
V gene: TRBV29-1; CDR3 length: 14; D gene: NA; J gene: TRBJ2-7; CDR3 protein: CSVEVPGQTYEQYF
V gene: TRBV15; CDR3 length: 16; D gene: NA; J gene: TRBJ2-2; CDR3 protein: CATSSRPQGNTGELFF
V gene: TRBV27; CDR3 length: 16; D gene: NA; J gene: TRBJ2-6; CDR3 protein: CASSLAVRPGANVLTF
V gene: TRBV11-2; CDR3 length: 15; D gene: NA; J gene: TRBJ2-1; CDR3 protein: CASSLRDGSYNEQFF
V gene: TRBV21-1; CDR3 length: 15; D gene: NA; J gene: TRBJ1-1; CDR3 protein: CASSRTGALNTEAFF
V gene: TRBV7-3; CDR3 length: 14; D gene: NA; J gene: TRBJ1-6; CDR3 protein: CASSATVSNSPLHF
V gene: TRBV5-1; CDR3 length: 16; D gene: NA; J gene: TRBJ1-3; CDR3 protein: CASSLEAGDSGNTIYF
V gene: TRBV28; CDR3 length: 14; D gene: NA; J gene: TRBJ2-1; CDR3 protein: CATGAGSSYNEQFF
V gene: TRBV4-1; CDR3 length: 15; D gene: TRBD1; J gene: TRBJ2-7; CDR3 protein: CASSHPGQGVYEQYF
V gene: TRBV28; CDR3 length: 13; D gene: NA; J gene: TRBJ2-5; CDR3 protein: CASLETPQETQYF
V gene: TRBV23-1; CDR3 length: 10; D gene: TRBD1; J gene: TRBJ2-4; CDR3 protein: CASLQGIQYF
V gene: TRBV5-1; CDR3 length: 15; D gene: NA; J gene: TRBJ1-1; CDR3 protein: CASSLGVGRYTEAFF
V gene: TRBV12-3/TRBV12-4; CDR3 length: 12; D gene: NA; J gene: TRBJ2-5; CDR3 protein: CASSSNEETQYF
V gene: TRBV7-6; CDR3 length: 15; D gene: TRBD1; J gene: TRBJ1-3; CDR3 protein: CASSLGQGYGNTIYF
V gene: TRBV5-1; CDR3 length: 17; D gene: NA; J gene: TRBJ1-6; CDR3 protein: CASSNREITGMGSPLHF
V gene: TRBV28; CDR3 length: 16; D gene: NA; J gene: TRBJ1-3; CDR3 protein: CASSSPDSTSGNTIYF
V gene: TRBV5-1; CDR3 length: 15; D gene: NA; J gene: TRBJ1-2; CDR3 protein: CASSLDSYGAGGYTF
V gene: TRBV19; CDR3 length: 19; D gene: NA; J gene: TRBJ1-5; CDR3 protein: CASSARRGGRGSSNQPQHF
V gene: TRBV27; CDR3 length: 13; D gene: NA; J gene: TRBJ1-2; CDR3 protein: CASSFDSSYGYTF
V gene: TRBV5-1; CDR3 length: 14; D gene: TRBD1; J gene: TRBJ1-5; CDR3 protein: CASSPDRGDQPQHF
V gene: TRBV6-5; CDR3 length: 11; D gene: NA; J gene: TRBJ1-2; CDR3 protein: CASRGSGGYTF
V gene: TRBV7-9; CDR3 length: 16; D gene: TRBD1; J gene: TRBJ2-2; CDR3 protein: CASSLGQGSGTGELFF
V gene: TRBV5-1; CDR3 length: 14; D gene: NA; J gene: TRBJ2-1; CDR3 protein: CASSLAGTLSEQFF
V gene: TRBV6-5; CDR3 length: 15; D gene: TRBD1; J gene: TRBJ1-2; CDR3 protein: CASSYSTGTGRGYTF
V gene: TRBV10-3; CDR3 length: 14; D gene: NA; J gene: TRBJ2-1; CDR3 protein: CAISTDSSYNEQFF
V gene: TRBV7-7; CDR3 length: 15; D gene: TRBD2; J gene: TRBJ2-3; CDR3 protein: CASSLTAGGTDTQYF
V gene: TRBV30; CDR3 length: 13; D gene: NA; J gene: TRBJ1-5; CDR3 protein: CAWSLARNQPQHF
V gene: TRBV4-3; CDR3 length: 15; D gene: NA; J gene: TRBJ1-2; CDR3 protein: CASSQFTGISYGYTF
V gene: TRBV2; CDR3 length: 14; D gene: NA; J gene: TRBJ2-2; CDR3 protein: CASSGLRGTGELFF
V gene: TRBV7-6; CDR3 length: 15; D gene: TRBD2; J gene: TRBJ2-7; CDR3 protein: CASSLVGTNGGEQYF